The rows below give T cell receptor beta chains drawn from one sample of a study of T cell responses to AZD1222 COVID-19 vaccine. TCRdb keeps only in-frame clones here, not all; method: immunoSEQ multiplex PCR. Of approximately 100,000 clones in the sample, roughly 92% were seen once. Here the sequenced sample was peripheral blood, taken on day 0 of AZD1222 vaccination. These receptors all stem from an adult in good health. Each CDR3 is given with its conserved first and last residue. Fields, in order: V gene, J gene, CDR3 protein.

v_gene: TRBV7-3
j_gene: TRBJ1-1
CDR3aa: CASSSTGTGNTEAFF

v_gene: TRBV13
j_gene: TRBJ2-7
CDR3aa: CASTLGQGYYEQYF

v_gene: TRBV5-4
j_gene: TRBJ2-1
CDR3aa: CASSLRLDYNEQFF

v_gene: TRBV29-1
j_gene: TRBJ1-3
CDR3aa: CSVGFSGNTIYF

v_gene: TRBV27
j_gene: TRBJ2-7
CDR3aa: CASSLSGTGFRYEQYF

v_gene: TRBV18
j_gene: TRBJ2-7
CDR3aa: CASSPRTGEAYEQYF

v_gene: TRBV5-6
j_gene: TRBJ2-3
CDR3aa: CASSQEAYRTDTQYF

v_gene: TRBV24-1
j_gene: TRBJ2-2
CDR3aa: CATSRRGGAGELFF

v_gene: TRBV3-1/TRBV3-2
j_gene: TRBJ1-2
CDR3aa: CASSQEGSISGYTF

v_gene: TRBV28
j_gene: TRBJ2-1
CDR3aa: CASRDYNEQFF

v_gene: TRBV7-8
j_gene: TRBJ1-6
CDR3aa: CASRMDSGSPLHF

v_gene: TRBV27
j_gene: TRBJ1-1
CDR3aa: CASTAPGQSFNTEAFF

v_gene: TRBV19
j_gene: TRBJ2-6
CDR3aa: CASSGTSGSGANVLTF

v_gene: TRBV5-5
j_gene: TRBJ2-7
CDR3aa: CASSLAMYRSPPYEQYF

v_gene: TRBV11-2
j_gene: TRBJ1-1
CDR3aa: CASSFATRGTEAFF

v_gene: TRBV10-3
j_gene: TRBJ2-5
CDR3aa: CAISESGLEETQYF

v_gene: TRBV5-6
j_gene: TRBJ2-5
CDR3aa: CASSLLGLADEETQYF

v_gene: TRBV28
j_gene: TRBJ1-2
CDR3aa: CASSSLGRNYGYTF

v_gene: TRBV6-2/TRBV6-3
j_gene: TRBJ1-2
CDR3aa: CASSAGTANYGYTF

v_gene: TRBV27
j_gene: TRBJ2-5
CDR3aa: CASSGRTGGVETQYF

v_gene: TRBV27
j_gene: TRBJ2-1
CDR3aa: CASSPRWGTDEQFF

v_gene: TRBV3-1/TRBV3-2
j_gene: TRBJ2-3
CDR3aa: CASSQASSGTDTQYF

v_gene: TRBV7-9
j_gene: TRBJ1-2
CDR3aa: CASSSSGGDRGYTF

v_gene: TRBV7-9
j_gene: TRBJ1-2
CDR3aa: CASSFSPDGYTF

v_gene: TRBV6-5
j_gene: TRBJ1-5
CDR3aa: CASSPVGGPQHF

v_gene: TRBV5-1
j_gene: TRBJ2-5
CDR3aa: CASSFPGTGGILPETQYF

v_gene: TRBV3-1/TRBV3-2
j_gene: TRBJ2-2
CDR3aa: CASSQEGPNTGELFF

v_gene: TRBV6-6
j_gene: TRBJ2-1
CDR3aa: CASKLSGDLNEQFF

v_gene: TRBV21-1
j_gene: TRBJ2-3
CDR3aa: CASSEKRTSTDTQYF

v_gene: TRBV7-9
j_gene: TRBJ2-7
CDR3aa: CASSLAGEQYF

v_gene: TRBV18
j_gene: TRBJ1-1
CDR3aa: CASSPAGWTMNTEAFF

v_gene: TRBV9
j_gene: TRBJ1-3
CDR3aa: CASSRQTGLSGNTIYF

v_gene: TRBV5-1
j_gene: TRBJ2-1
CDR3aa: CASSVTSGNNEQFF

v_gene: TRBV15
j_gene: TRBJ1-5
CDR3aa: CATSRDIGQGYWPQHF

v_gene: TRBV18
j_gene: TRBJ2-7
CDR3aa: CASSLRDRGEQYF